The T cell receptor beta chain described here comes from a study of response to subunit inactivated influenza vaccine. V lost 3 bases to trimming and J lost 2 bases, with 11 bases between them. The CDR3 consists of 15 residues. The germline gives CDR1 LNHDA, CDR2 SQIVND (reference sequence). MiXCR was run by TCRdb on the RT-PCR reads, yielding one entry per CDR3 protein. The table shows approximately 290,000 distinct CDR3 sequences, with 20% to 25% occurring only once. Whole-study findings and limits: Authors suggested that a seasonal influenza vaccination recruits few new T cells each time.

This clonotype was counted at least ten times. Its cognate antigen is unknown. The sequence derives from a man aged 50 to 69 who received an inactivated influenza vaccine. The starting material was PBMCs from blood, obtained roughly 20 months after vaccination. The chain uses TRBV19 and TRBJ1-3; D is perhaps TRBD1 (5 bases). The CDR3 bases are TGTGCCAGTAGTATCGGAAGGGGCACTGGAAACACCATATATTTT. This codes for CASSIGRGTGNTIYF. The entire variable domain, with the rest obtained from reference TRBV19 and TRBJ1-3, is as follows: DGGITQSPKYLFRKEGQNVTLSCEQNLNHDAMYWYRQDPGQGLRLIYYSQIVNDFQKGDIAEGYSVSREKKESFPLTVTSAQKNPTAFYLCASSIGRGTGNTIYFGEGSWLTVV.